This T cell receptor (beta chain) was found in a study of shared clonotypes between healthy human individuals. Clones were read by immunoSEQ multiplex PCR, and TCRdb kept only the in-frame ones, dropping some. The sample yields 2 million to 2.5 million clones, nearly 97% seen once. The CDR3 totals 14 residues. Germline CDR1 reads MNHEY; CDR2 reads SVGAGI. V lost 7 bases and J lost 3; bases outside the gene matches: 7. The chain is built from TRBV6-5 and TRBJ2-7; 9 bases map to TRBD1. Source material: naive CD4+ T cells sorted from blood. Subset noted: CD45RA+ positively selected. The receptor was derived from a man aged 18 to 30 in good health. CDR3 nucleotide sequence: TGTGCCAGCAAACCGGGACAGGGATACTACGAGCAGTACTTC. Residues: CASKPGQGYYEQYF.